The next 27 T cell receptor beta chains were all read from a single sample in a study of blood T cell repertoires in COVID-19. The repertoire was sequenced with immunoSEQ multiplex PCR; TCRdb's copy has only in-frame clones and lacks some. The data contain roughly 330,000 clones, over 80% of them singletons. Sequencing was carried out using PBMCs or T cells enriched from blood (not recorded which). The receptors derive from a man aged 25 to 45 who had recovered from COVID-19.

About this clone itself: One end of the junction does not line up with germline, which may come from a read error. The chain joins TRBV6-5 to TRBJ1-1; 9 nucleotides agree with TRBD1. This CDR3 spans 14 amino acids. The V gene's germline CDR1 is MNHEY and CDR2 SVGAGI. CDR3 nucleotides: TGTGCCAGCAGTTCGGGACAGGGCTTCCGCCTTGGGATCTTT. Translation gives CASSSGQGFRLGIF.

This chain connects TRBV27 to TRBJ1-2; D remains unclear. Trimming removed 10 bases from V and 3 bases from J, with 21 bases in between. There are 15 residues in the CDR3. Germline CDR1 MNHEY, CDR2 SMNVEV (reference sequence). The CDR3 DNA reads TGTGCCACCAAGCCCCTCCTGGAGACCTACTATGGCTACACCTTC. Translation: CATKPLLETYYGYTF.

The chain uses TRBV19 and TRBJ2-7, with D possibly being TRBD2 (5 bases). Germline V gene lookup returns CDR1 LNHDA and CDR2 SQIVND (reference sequence). The V end was cut by 3 bases, the J end by 0 bases, with 15 bases between. This CDR3 contains 16 residues. The CDR3 protein is CASSMLPSPSSYEQYF. DNA of the CDR3: TGTGCCAGTAGTATGTTGCCTAGCCCCAGCTCCTACGAGCAGTACTTC.

The chain has TRBV5-1 and TRBJ2-7; D is possibly TRBD1 (6 bases). The CDR3 has 15 residues. The germline CDR1 and CDR2 sequences are SGHRS and YFSETQ. Deletions cut 5 bases from V and 0 bases from J, with 15 bases between. CDR3 coding DNA: TGCGCCAGCAGTCCCAGTCGAGGGGGCTCCTACGAGCAGTACTTC. Protein product: CASSPSRGGSYEQYF.

The chain uses TRBV28 and TRBJ1-4; D is possibly TRBD1 (5 bases). Germline V CDR1 and CDR2: MDHEN, SYDVKM. The CDR3 length is 15 residues. Trimming took 9 bases from V and 8 from J, leaving 22 bases between them. The CDR3 nucleotides are TGTGCCAGTCCCCTCGGGGGAGGGCTAGTCGAAAAACTGTTTTTT. Translated, it gives CASPLGGGLVEKLFF. Full variable domain (remainder filled in from reference TRBV28 and TRBJ1-4): DVKVTQSSRYLVKRTGEKVFLECVQDMDHENMFWYRQDPGLGLRLIYFSYDVKMKEKGDIPEGYSVSREKKERFSLILESASTNQTSMYLCASPLGGGLVEKLFFGSGTQLSVL.

The chain is built from TRBV19 and TRBJ1-2; 7 bases map to TRBD1. Trimming at V came to 7 bases and at J to 8 bases, leaving 16 bases not matched to a gene. CDR3 size: 15 residues. Looked up from germline, CDR1 is LNHDA and CDR2 is SQIVND (reference sequence). The CDR3 spells CASIGLRDRVGGYTF. The CDR3 DNA is TGTGCCAGTATCGGACTCCGAGACAGGGTGGGCGGCTACACCTTC.

The genes are TRBV3-1 (or the pseudogene TRBV3-2) and TRBJ2-2; D perhaps matches TRBD2 (6 bases). Per the germline V gene, CDR1 is LGHDT and CDR2 is YNNKEL (reference sequence). V was trimmed by 6 bases and J by 3 bases, leaving 14 bases between them. This CDR3 is 15 amino acids long. CDR3 DNA: TGTGCCAGCAGTTCTCGACTAGGGGACACCGGGGAGCTGTTTTTT. Protein product: CASSSRLGDTGELFF.

This rearrangement joins TRBV5-4 to TRBJ2-3; 10 nucleotides match TRBD2. There are 16 residues in the CDR3. The ends lost 4 bases at V and 6 bases at J; junction bases unmatched: 11. CDR1 is SGHNT, CDR2 YYREEE, per germline (reference sequence). In DNA, the CDR3 is TGTGCCAGCAGCCTCCGACCTAGCGGGGGTGGGGATACGCAGTATTTT. It codes for CASSLRPSGGGDTQYF.

This chain connects TRBV6-5 to TRBJ1-1; D is ambiguous. Trimming pared 0 bases from V and 4 bases from J, leaving 12 bases between. CDR1 is MNHEY, CDR2 SVGAGI, per germline. The CDR3 totals 15 residues. As DNA, the CDR3 is TGTGCCAGCAGTTACTCTGAGGGTCTTGGCACTGAAGCTTTCTTT. Its protein is CASSYSEGLGTEAFF.

The chain uses TRBV7-9 and TRBJ1-2; 10 bases agree with TRBD1. CDR1 is SEHNR and CDR2 is FQNEAQ in the germline V gene (reference sequence). This CDR3 is built from 18 residues. The V and J ends lost 1 base and 0 bases, in that order; junction bases with no gene match: 8. The CDR3 loop is CASSLVAGTGVSNYGYTF. CDR3 nucleotide sequence: TGTGCCAGCAGCTTAGTGGCCGGGACAGGGGTTTCTAACTATGGCTACACCTTC.

The V and J genes are TRBV5-1 and TRBJ1-1, with TRBD1 matching over 8 bases. The CDR3 loop spans 19 amino acids. Germline values: CDR1 SGHRS, CDR2 YFSETQ. V was clipped by 3 bases and J by 4 bases; unmatched bases: 20. The CDR3: CASSSWGSGQGNFFTEAFF. DNA for the CDR3: TGCGCCAGCAGCTCATGGGGGAGCGGACAGGGAAATTTTTTCACTGAAGCTTTCTTT.

The chain joins TRBV6-6 to TRBJ1-1; D not certain. Trimming took off 0 bases at V and 0 bases at J, with 11 bases between the two ends. The CDR3 sequence is 16 residues long. In germline, CDR1 is MNHNY, CDR2 SVGAGI (reference sequence). CDR3 loop: CASSYSYEFMNTEAFF. The CDR3 DNA is TGTGCCAGCAGTTACTCGTATGAGTTTATGAACACTGAAGCTTTCTTT.

The chain carries TRBV7-8 and TRBJ2-5; 7 bases map to TRBD1. Losses at the gene ends were 5 bases for V and 9 bases for J; bases not matched to a gene: 12. This CDR3 spans 14 amino acids. The germline V gene has CDR1 SGHVS and CDR2 FQNEAQ. CDR3 sequence (DNA): TGTGCCAGCAGCCAAGACGGGACAGCCCAGGCCCAGTACTTC. Its protein product is CASSQDGTAQAQYF.

The CDR3 DNA reads TGTGCCAGCAGCCCCGGACGGGACAGCTATAGCAATCAGCCCCAGCATTTT. Its protein product is CASSPGRDSYSNQPQHF. This chain connects TRBV11-2 to TRBJ1-5, with 7 nucleotides matching TRBD1. Losses at the gene ends were 5 bases for V and 0 bases for J; bases not matched to a gene: 10. Germline V gene sequence: CDR1 SGHAT, CDR2 FQNNGV. The CDR3 totals 17 residues.

The chain joins TRBV10-3 to TRBJ2-3; 11 bases agree with TRBD2. In germline, CDR1 is ENHRY, CDR2 SYGVKD. Trimming removed 4 bases from V and 6 bases from J; junction bases left unmatched: 6. The CDR3 contains 15 residues. CDR3 region: CAISAGLAGLDTQYF. DNA of the CDR3: TGTGCCATCAGTGCTGGACTAGCGGGTTTGGATACGCAGTATTTT.

The chain couples TRBV28 to TRBJ1-5; D not resolved. Trimming stripped 5 bases from V and 3 bases from J, with 14 bases between. Germline V gives CDR1 MDHEN, CDR2 SYDVKM. The CDR3 contains 15 residues. CDR3 bases: TGTGCCAGCAGTCCCCCCTCTCCCTCCAATCAGCCCCAGCATTTT. Amino acids: CASSPPSPSNQPQHF.

This chain uses TRBV7-9 with TRBJ1-4; D is perhaps TRBD1 (5 bases). This CDR3 is 15 amino acids long. With 5 bases removed from V and 0 bases from J, the gap between germline ends came to 10 bases. CDR1 and CDR2 from the germline V gene are SEHNR and FQNEAQ (reference sequence). The CDR3 DNA reads as TGTGCCAGCAGCGCAGGGATATCAACTAATGAAAAACTGTTTTTT. This sequence encodes CASSAGISTNEKLFF.

The count of this clone is one. J is TRBJ1-3 and V is TRBV7-9; 9 nucleotides match TRBD1. The CDR3 sequence is 16 residues long. The J segment lost 4 bases and the V segment lost 2 bases, leaving 6 bases of the junction unmatched. The germline V gene encodes CDR1 SEHNR and CDR2 FQNEAQ (reference sequence). CDR3 residues: CASSLWDRESGNTIYF. In DNA, the CDR3 is TGTGCCAGCAGCTTATGGGACAGGGAGTCGGGAAACACCATATATTTT.

This clone was found once. This chain connects TRBV7-3 to TRBJ2-1, with 16 bases matching TRBD2. Germline V lookup: CDR1 SGHTA, CDR2 FQGTGA. This CDR3 contains 17 residues. Trimming removed 5 bases from V and 10 bases from J; junction bases left unmatched: 11. The chain's CDR3 is CASSPPGTSGGVGEQFF. The CDR3 coding sequence is TGTGCCAGCAGCCCCCCTGGGACTAGCGGGGGGGTTGGGGAGCAGTTCTTC.

The chain joins TRBV4-1 to TRBJ1-6; 9 bases are a match to TRBD1. The germline CDR1 and CDR2 sequences are MGHRA and YSYEKL. J lost 10 bases, V lost 0 bases, and 4 bases had no gene match. The CDR3 has 15 amino acids. The CDR3 reads CASSQDPGQGSPLHF. The CDR3 DNA reads TGCGCCAGCAGCCAAGATCCGGGACAGGGATCACCCCTCCACTTT.

CDR3 loop: CASSFGVGDTQYF. The DNA for the CDR3 is TGTGCCAGCAGCTTCGGAGTGGGAGATACGCAGTATTTT. This chain links TRBV11-2 with TRBJ2-3; D unresolved. CDR3 length: 13 amino acids. Germline V gene data show CDR1 as SGHAT and CDR2 as FQNNGV. Trimming shortened V by 3 bases and J by 5 bases, and 9 bases separated the two germline ends. Drawing the rest from reference TRBV11-2 and TRBJ2-3, the complete variable domain is EAGVAQSPRYKIIEKRQSVAFWCNPISGHATLYWYQQILGQGPKLLIQFQNNGVVDDSQLPKDRFSAERLKGVDSTLKIQPAKLEDSAVYLCASSFGVGDTQYFGPGTRLTVL.

The V call is TRBV5-5, the J call TRBJ1-4; D not certain. Trimming took 1 base from V and 4 from J, leaving 8 bases between them. The CDR3 sequence is 14 residues long. Germline V lookup: CDR1 SGHKS, CDR2 YYEKEE (reference sequence). The CDR3 DNA sequence: TGTGCCAGCAGCTTGCGAGGGAATAATGAAAAACTGTTTTTT. Translation: CASSLRGNNEKLFF.

CDR3 protein: CASSPSSYNEQFF. CDR3 DNA sequence: TGTGCCAGCAGTCCGAGCTCCTACAATGAGCAGTTCTTC. The chain is built from TRBV2 and TRBJ2-1, with D unclear. The CDR3 spans 13 residues. The ends were cut back, 5 bases at V and 0 bases at J, with 5 bases in the middle. Germline CDR1 reads SNHLY; CDR2 reads FYNNEI.

The genes are TRBV13 and TRBJ2-7; possibly TRBD2 for D (6 bases). Trimming shortened V by 4 bases and J by 0 bases, and 13 bases separated the two germline ends. Germline V gene sequence: CDR1 PRHDT, CDR2 FYEKMQ (reference sequence). The CDR3 extends over 15 amino acids. DNA for the CDR3: TGTGCCAGCAGCTCCGGGACTGGAAGCTCCTACGAGCAGTACTTC. It translates to CASSSGTGSSYEQYF.

The chain uses TRBV5-4 and TRBJ1-2; D not certain. The CDR3 extends over 13 amino acids. Trimming pared 4 bases from V and 6 bases from J, leaving 13 bases between. Germline assignment: CDR1 SGHNT and CDR2 YYREEE (reference sequence). The CDR3 DNA reads TGTGCCAGCAGCCATAAAGCCCGTGATGGCTACACCTTC. Translated, it gives CASSHKARDGYTF.

The genes are TRBV7-8 and TRBJ1-6, with D unresolved. In germline, CDR1 is SGHVS, CDR2 FQNEAQ. The CDR3 spans 16 residues. The V and J ends lost 5 bases and 2 bases respectively, with 13 bases between them. The CDR3 DNA follows: TGTGCCAGCAGCCCTGATACGGGAACCTATAATTCACCCCTCCACTTT. Its protein product is CASSPDTGTYNSPLHF.

The chain has TRBV5-1 and TRBJ2-1; 7 bases align to TRBD1. The J segment lost 4 bases and the V segment lost 4 bases, leaving 5 bases of the junction unmatched. Germline CDR1 reads SGHRS; CDR2 reads YFSETQ. The CDR3 totals 14 residues. This CDR3 is CASSNRGDYNEQFF. CDR3 sequence (DNA): TGCGCCAGCAGCAACAGGGGAGATTACAATGAGCAGTTCTTC.